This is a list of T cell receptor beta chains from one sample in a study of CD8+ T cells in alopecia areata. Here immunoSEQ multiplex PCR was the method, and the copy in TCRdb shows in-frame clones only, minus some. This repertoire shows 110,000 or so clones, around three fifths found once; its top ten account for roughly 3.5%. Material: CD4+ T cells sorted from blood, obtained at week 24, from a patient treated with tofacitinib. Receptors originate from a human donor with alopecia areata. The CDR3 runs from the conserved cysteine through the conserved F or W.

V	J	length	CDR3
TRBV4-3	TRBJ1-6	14	CASSFYGGNSPLHF
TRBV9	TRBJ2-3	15	CASSVVGGTEDTQYF
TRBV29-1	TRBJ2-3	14	CSVDGTGVTDTQYF
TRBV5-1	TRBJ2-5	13	CASSSQLDATQYF
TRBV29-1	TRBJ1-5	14	CSVASSYSNQPQHF
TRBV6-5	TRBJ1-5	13	CASSSGRAQPQHF
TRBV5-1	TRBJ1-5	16	CASSLGAGGLNQPQHF
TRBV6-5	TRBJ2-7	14	CASGRGTEAYEQYF
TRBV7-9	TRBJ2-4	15	CASSLIGEAKNIQYF
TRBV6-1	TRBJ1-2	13	CASSEQGLYGYTF
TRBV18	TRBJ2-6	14	CASSPEYVRDVLTF
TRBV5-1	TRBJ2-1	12	CASRLGSNEQFF
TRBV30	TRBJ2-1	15	CASRVGGSSYNEQFF
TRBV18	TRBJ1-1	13	CASSKGSDTEAFF
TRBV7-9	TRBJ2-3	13	CASSFAGGDTQYF
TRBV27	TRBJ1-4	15	CASSFRGTANEKLFF
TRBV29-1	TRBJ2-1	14	CSGMIGTDYNEQFF
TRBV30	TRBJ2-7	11	CAWSMNYEQYF
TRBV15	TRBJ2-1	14	CATSRTRQGHEQFF
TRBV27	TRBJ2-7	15	CASSFGQGVYYEQYF
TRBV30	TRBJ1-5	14	CAWGLGLSNQPQHF
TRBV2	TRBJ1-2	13	CASSETGPYGYTF
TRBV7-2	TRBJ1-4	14	CASSPTGGREKLFF
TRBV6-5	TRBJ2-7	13	CASSTSVTYEQYF
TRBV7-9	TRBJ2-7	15	CASSRTRDMTYEQYF
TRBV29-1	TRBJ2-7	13	CSVVDRLGNEQYF
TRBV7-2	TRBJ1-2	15	CASSFVDRANYGYTF
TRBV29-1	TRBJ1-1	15	CSVSYRGNMNTEAFF
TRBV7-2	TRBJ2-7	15	CASERDPAEPYEQYF
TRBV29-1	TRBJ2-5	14	CSVAPGTGRETQYF